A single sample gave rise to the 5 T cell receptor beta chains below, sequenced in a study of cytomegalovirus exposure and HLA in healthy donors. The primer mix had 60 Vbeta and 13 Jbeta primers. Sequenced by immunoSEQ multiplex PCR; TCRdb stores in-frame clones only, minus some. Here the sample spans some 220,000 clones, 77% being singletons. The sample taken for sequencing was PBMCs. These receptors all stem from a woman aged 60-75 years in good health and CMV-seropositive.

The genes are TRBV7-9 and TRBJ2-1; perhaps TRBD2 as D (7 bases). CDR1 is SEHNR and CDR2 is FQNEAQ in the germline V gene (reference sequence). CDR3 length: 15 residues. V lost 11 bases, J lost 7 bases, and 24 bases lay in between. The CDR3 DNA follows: TGTGCCCAACACAACCCGGGGGGCCCTGGAAATGAGCAGTTCTTC. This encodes CAQHNPGGPGNEQFF.

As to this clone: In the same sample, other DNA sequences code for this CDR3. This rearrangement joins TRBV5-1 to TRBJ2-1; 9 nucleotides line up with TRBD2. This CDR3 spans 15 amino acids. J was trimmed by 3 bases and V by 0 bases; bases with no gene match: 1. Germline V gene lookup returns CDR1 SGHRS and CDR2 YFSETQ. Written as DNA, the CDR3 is TGCGCCAGCAGCTTGGGACTAGCGGACTACAATGAGCAGTTCTTC. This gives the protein CASSLGLADYNEQFF.

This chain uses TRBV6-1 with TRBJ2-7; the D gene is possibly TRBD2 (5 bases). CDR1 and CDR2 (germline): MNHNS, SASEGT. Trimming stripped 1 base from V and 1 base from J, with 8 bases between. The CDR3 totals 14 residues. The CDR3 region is CASSEDRDSYEQYF. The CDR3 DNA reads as TGTGCCAGCAGTGAAGATCGGGATTCCTACGAGCAGTACTTC.

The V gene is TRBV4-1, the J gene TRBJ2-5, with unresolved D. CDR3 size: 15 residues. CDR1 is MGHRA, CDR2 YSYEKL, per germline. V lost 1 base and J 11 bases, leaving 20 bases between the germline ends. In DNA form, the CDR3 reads TGCGCCAGCAGCCAAGTTATACTCAATCCCCGGGTTCAGTACTTC. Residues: CASSQVILNPRVQYF.

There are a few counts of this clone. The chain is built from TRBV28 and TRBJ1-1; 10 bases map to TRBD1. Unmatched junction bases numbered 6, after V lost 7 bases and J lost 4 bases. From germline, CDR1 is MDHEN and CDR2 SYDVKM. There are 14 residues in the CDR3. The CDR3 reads CASTSGQGTTEAFF. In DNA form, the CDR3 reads TGTGCCAGCACCTCGGGACAGGGGACCACTGAAGCTTTCTTT.